The rows below give T cell receptor beta chains drawn from one sample of a study of cytomegalovirus exposure and HLA in healthy donors. TCRdb's copy holds only in-frame clones and misses some; the assay was immunoSEQ multiplex PCR. The sample has around 89,000 clones, 81% seen once. Sequencing used PBMCs. These receptors came from a girl aged 2 to 9 in good health and CMV-seropositive. Each CDR3 is given with its conserved first and last residue. The order of the fields is J gene, D gene, clone size, V gene, CDR3 protein, CDR3 DNA. A D gene is named only where the DNA matches it firmly. Expanded clones get a size class; other rows say once, few or many, or leave the size out.

TRBJ1-1 | . | once | TRBV28 | CASRQGGTEAFF | TGTGCCAGCAGGCAGGGAGGCACTGAAGCTTTCTTT
TRBJ2-2 | TRBD1 | . | TRBV28 | CASSLLGQGGGELFF | TGTGCCAGCAGTTTATTGGGACAGGGCGGCGGGGAGCTGTTTTTT
TRBJ1-1 | . | few | TRBV10-1 | CASSDQVNTEAFF | TGCGCCAGCAGTGACCAGGTGAACACTGAAGCTTTCTTT
TRBJ2-1 | TRBD2 | . | TRBV9 | CASTPDLAGAYNEQFF | TGTGCCAGCACCCCCGATTTAGCGGGAGCCTACAATGAGCAGTTCTTC
TRBJ2-1 | TRBD2 | once | TRBV5-1 | CASSKTSAYNEQFF | TGCGCCAGCAGTAAGACTAGCGCCTACAATGAGCAGTTCTTC
TRBJ2-2 | TRBD1 | . | TRBV28 | CASRKGTGFPGELFF | TGTGCCAGCAGAAAGGGGACAGGGTTCCCCGGGGAGCTGTTTTTT
TRBJ1-5 | . | . | TRBV28 | CASSPGYFGQPQHF | TGTGCCAGCAGCCCCGGTTATTTCGGTCAGCCCCAGCATTTT
TRBJ1-1 | TRBD1 | . | TRBV28 | CASSGQGDMNTEAFF | TGTGCCAGCAGCGGACAGGGGGACATGAACACTGAAGCTTTCTTT
TRBJ2-2 | TRBD2 | . | TRBV4-2 | CASSQAPGTSGRNTGELFF | TGTGCCAGCAGCCAAGCCCCCGGGACTAGCGGGAGGAACACCGGGGAGCTGTTTTTT
TRBJ1-1 | . | . | TRBV15 | CATSPGTPGAEAFF | TGTGCCACCAGCCCAGGGACCCCGGGAGCCGAAGCTTTCTTT
TRBJ1-2 | TRBD1 | . | TRBV10-1 | CASSPSGGSGYTF | TGCGCCAGCAGTCCCTCAGGGGGCAGTGGCTACACCTTC
TRBJ2-2 | . | . | TRBV10-3 | CAISRTGVGELFF | TGTGCCATCAGTAGGACTGGGGTCGGGGAGCTGTTTTTT
TRBJ2-2 | . | . | TRBV10-3 | CAISVLGRLERTGELFF | TGTGCCATCAGTGTTTTAGGGAGACTAGAACGCACCGGGGAGCTGTTTTTT
TRBJ1-1 | . | . | TRBV28 | CASSFQNTEAFF | TGTGCCAGCAGTTTCCAGAACACTGAAGCTTTCTTT
TRBJ1-1 | . | . | TRBV29-1 | CSVARVNTEAFF | TGCAGCGTTGCAAGAGTGAACACTGAAGCTTTCTTT
TRBJ1-1 | TRBD1 | . | TRBV27 | CASRTGTAGQGFTEAFF | TGTGCCAGCAGGACGGGGACCGCGGGACAGGGGTTTACCGAAGCTTTCTTT
TRBJ2-5 | . | . | TRBV2 | CASSDPSGLQETQYF | TGTGCCAGCAGTGATCCGTCAGGCCTACAAGAGACCCAGTACTTC
TRBJ1-2 | TRBD1 | . | TRBV10-2 | CASSVGQGSVAGYTF | TGCGCCAGCAGCGTAGGACAGGGTTCTGTCGCTGGCTACACCTTC
TRBJ2-1 | . | few | TRBV7-6 | CASSLLREQFF | TGTGCCAGCAGCTTACTGAGGGAGCAGTTCTTC
TRBJ1-1 | TRBD1 | once | TRBV6-1 | CASSSRQGPNTEAFF | TGTGCCAGCAGTTCCCGACAGGGGCCGAACACTGAAGCTTTCTTT
TRBJ1-5 | TRBD1 | . | TRBV27 | CASRPDRDYQPQHF | TGTGCCAGCAGACCAGACAGGGACTATCAGCCCCAGCATTTT
TRBJ1-2 | . | few | TRBV6-5 | CASSYKGDYGYTF | TGTGCCAGCAGTTACAAGGGGGACTATGGCTACACCTTC
TRBJ1-1 | TRBD1 | . | TRBV30 | CAWSYRDRGTEAFF | TGTGCCTGGAGTTACCGGGACAGAGGGACTGAAGCTTTCTTT
TRBJ1-1 | . | . | TRBV28 | CASRPSRQANTEAFF | TGTGCCAGCAGACCAAGCCGGCAGGCAAACACTGAAGCTTTCTTT
TRBJ2-7 | TRBD1 | . | TRBV28 | CASSSLRDREFYEQYF | TGTGCCAGCAGTTCCCTCCGGGACAGGGAATTCTACGAGCAGTACTTC
TRBJ1-5 | TRBD1 | . | TRBV27 | CASSYRGNQPQHF | TGTGCCAGCAGTTACAGGGGTAATCAGCCCCAGCATTTT
TRBJ2-7 | TRBD2 | few | TRBV5-4 | CASSESGLSLYEQYF | TGTGCCAGCAGCGAATCGGGACTATCCCTCTACGAGCAGTACTTC